The present T cell receptor beta chain was sequenced within a study of blood T cell repertoires in COVID-19. Study-wide context: Samples representing acute and convalescent COVID-19 were sourced from the United States, Italy and Spain. The cDNA or gDNA used as material had been derived from T cells, B-cell-depleted T cells, or PBMCs.

Germline V gene lookup returns CDR1 KGHSH and CDR2 LQKENI. CDR3 length equals 13 residues. As processed by the authors: Amplification of reference gene primers was used by the study to estimate nucleated cell counts. The table came from immunoSEQ multiplex PCR; TCRdb's copy has only in-frame clones and leaves some out. The V and J calls and clone size are taken from that table; D and trimming were inferred from the DNA. The repertoire holds roughly 42,000 clones, with 75% to 90% as singletons. With respect to this clone: The junction differs from germline at one of its ends, possibly a read error.

The gene calls are TRBV18 and TRBJ1-2; D gene ambiguous. The origin of this receptor is a man under 40 with active or convalescent COVID-19. The sequencing sample was made of peripheral blood. The CDR3 bases are TGTGCCAGCTCACCCCTACCGCGGGAGGGTGCAGACTTC. This encodes CASSPLPREGADF.